This is a list of T cell receptor beta chains from one sample in a study of blood T cell repertoires in COVID-19. Libraries were prepared by immunoSEQ multiplex PCR; TCRdb keeps only in-frame clonotypes and omits some of them. The sample shows some 190,000 clones, about four fifths of them seen only once. Sequencing was done on a sample of peripheral blood. The receptors here all came from a woman in her 70s with active or convalescent COVID-19. Both conserved end residues are part of each CDR3. D genes are given only for firm matches. Expanded clones get a size class; other rows say once, few or many, or leave the size out.

d_call j_call clone_size v_call cdr3_aa cdr3_nt
. TRBJ2-7 . TRBV4-1 CASSQALFQAGSYEQYF TGCGCCAGCAGCCAAGCCCTTTTCCAGGCGGGCAGCTACGAGCAGTACTTC
TRBD2 TRBJ2-3 . TRBV11-2 CASSPSGRTFTDTQYF TGTGCCAGCAGCCCTAGCGGGAGGACCTTCACAGATACGCAGTATTTT
. TRBJ1-1 . TRBV5-1 CASSWGLTGNTEAFF TGCGCCAGCAGCTGGGGCCTGACAGGGAACACTGAAGCTTTCTTT
. TRBJ2-7 . TRBV18 CASSPTSYEQYF TGTGCCAGCTCACCAACCAGCTACGAGCAGTACTTC
. TRBJ1-2 . TRBV9 CASSATGHGYTF TGTGCCAGCAGCGCCACAGGGCATGGCTACACCTTC
TRBD2 TRBJ2-5 . TRBV5-3 CARSLAREDFQETQYF TGTGCCAGAAGCTTGGCCCGGGAGGACTTTCAAGAGACCCAGTACTTC
. TRBJ1-4 . TRBV7-2 CASSLASVFRGEKLFF TGTGCCAGCAGCTTAGCGTCGGTATTTAGGGGTGAAAAACTGTTTTTT
. TRBJ1-3 . TRBV9 CASSVVWQGGNTIYF TGTGCCAGCAGCGTAGTTTGGCAGGGTGGAAACACCATATATTTT
. TRBJ1-1 . TRBV18 CASSPLRGAQDTEAFF TGTGCCAGCTCACCATTGCGCGGGGCGCAGGACACTGAAGCTTTCTTT
. TRBJ2-7 . TRBV15 CATSREGGSTGDEQYF TGTGCCACCAGCCGAGAGGGGGGTAGTACCGGTGACGAGCAGTACTTC
TRBD2 TRBJ2-7 few TRBV18 CASSSAGGPSYEQYF TGTGCCAGCTCATCCGCGGGAGGGCCGTCTTACGAGCAGTACTTC
TRBD2 TRBJ2-3 . TRBV5-1 CASSIRTSGSADTQYF TGCGCCAGCAGCATTCGGACTAGCGGGAGTGCAGATACGCAGTATTTT
TRBD1 TRBJ1-5 . TRBV30 CAWRGTGDQPQHF TGTGCCTGGAGGGGAACAGGGGATCAGCCCCAGCATTTT
. TRBJ2-3 . TRBV5-1 CASSLLPGITDTQYF TGCGCCAGCAGCTTGTTGCCAGGGATAACAGATACGCAGTATTTT
TRBD1 TRBJ1-2 . TRBV10-2 CASSESGTGGGNYGYTF TGCGCCAGCAGTGAGTCTGGGACAGGAGGAGGAAACTATGGCTACACCTTC
. TRBJ2-1 . TRBV5-4 CASSLGDRIGDEQFF TGTGCCAGCAGCTTGGGTGACAGGATAGGCGATGAGCAGTTCTTC
. TRBJ2-7 . TRBV2 CASSEAKLGRSYSYEQYF TGTGCCAGCAGTGAAGCGAAGTTAGGCAGGTCCTACTCCTACGAGCAGTACTTC
TRBD2 TRBJ2-1 . TRBV9 CASSVGSPLAGGVNEQFF TGTGCCAGCAGCGTAGGGTCCCCCCTAGCGGGAGGGGTGAATGAGCAGTTCTTC
. TRBJ2-1 . TRBV29-1 CSVSGVYEQFF TGCAGCGTGTCAGGGGTTTATGAGCAGTTCTTC
. TRBJ2-2 . TRBV10-3 CAISEGTHAGELFF TGTGCCATCAGTGAGGGGACACACGCCGGGGAGCTGTTTTTT
. TRBJ2-3 . TRBV5-1 CASSYGGRGSTDTQYF TGCGCCAGCAGCTATGGAGGGCGGGGTAGCACAGATACGCAGTATTTT
. TRBJ2-5 . TRBV30 CAWSGSYVQGQETQYF TGTGCCTGGAGTGGGTCTTATGTTCAGGGGCAAGAGACCCAGTACTTC
. TRBJ2-3 . TRBV27 CASSLPGTDTQYF TGTGCCAGCAGTTTACCGGGCACAGATACGCAGTATTTT
TRBD2 TRBJ2-3 . TRBV5-1 CASSVVAGGSDTQYF TGCGCCAGCAGCGTGGTAGCGGGGGGGAGCGATACGCAGTATTTT
. TRBJ1-2 . TRBV6-5 CAIRDVSYGYTF TGTGCCATCCGGGATGTCTCATATGGCTACACCTTC
. TRBJ1-3 . TRBV5-1 CASSLYGPSGNTIYF TGCGCCAGCAGCTTGTACGGTCCCTCTGGAAACACCATATATTTT
. TRBJ1-5 . TRBV28 CASSVVEGTHRGNQPQHF TGTGCCAGCAGTGTCGTCGAGGGGACACATCGAGGCAATCAGCCCCAGCATTTT
. TRBJ2-7 few TRBV7-3 CASSLPGREQYF TGTGCCAGCAGCCTACCAGGGCGCGAGCAGTACTTC
. TRBJ1-1 . TRBV19 CASSMQGTNTEAFF TGTGCCAGTAGTATGCAGGGGACGAACACTGAAGCTTTCTTT
. TRBJ2-7 . TRBV5-1 CASSPRSGLSYEQYF TGCGCCAGCAGCCCGAGGAGCGGACTCTCCTACGAGCAGTACTTC
. TRBJ2-3 . TRBV6-5 CASRAMGTDTQYF TGTGCCAGCAGGGCAATGGGCACAGATACGCAGTATTTT
TRBD1 TRBJ2-7 . TRBV6-6 CASTQDRKTSEQYF TGTGCCAGCACCCAGGACAGGAAAACCTCCGAGCAGTACTTC
. TRBJ2-3 . TRBV28 CASSPLSSAARTDTQYF TGTGCCAGCAGTCCTTTATCGTCCGCGGCCCGCACAGATACGCAGTATTTT
TRBD1 TRBJ1-1 . TRBV4-1 CASSLRTGMGNTEAFF TGCGCCAGCAGCCTTAGGACAGGGATGGGGAACACTGAAGCTTTCTTT
. TRBJ2-1 . TRBV3-1/TRBV3-2 CASSQVSSAEQFF TGTGCCAGCAGCCAAGTTAGCTCGGCTGAGCAGTTCTTC
. TRBJ1-1 . TRBV6-1 CASSEGLYTEAFF TGTGCCAGCAGCGAAGGGCTTTACACTGAAGCTTTCTTT
. TRBJ1-4 . TRBV15 CATSREGYRVNEKLFF TGTGCCACCAGCAGAGAAGGATACAGGGTAAATGAAAAACTGTTTTTT
TRBD2 TRBJ2-7 . TRBV29-1 CSVKKGLAGEYEQYF TGCAGCGTTAAAAAGGGACTAGCGGGAGAATACGAGCAGTACTTC
TRBD1 TRBJ2-2 few TRBV11-3 CASSPRTGNTGELFF TGTGCCAGCAGCCCAAGGACAGGGAACACCGGGGAGCTGTTTTTT
TRBD1 TRBJ2-2 . TRBV11-2 CASSLIMADRGQGGELFF TGTGCCAGCAGCTTAATCATGGCGGACAGGGGGCAGGGCGGGGAGCTGTTTTTT
. TRBJ2-1 . TRBV9 CASSVGRGNEQFF TGTGCCAGCAGCGTAGGGCGGGGAAATGAGCAGTTCTTC
TRBD1 TRBJ1-5 . TRBV4-1 CASSQRGGTGVQPQHF TGCGCCAGCAGCCAGAGGGGCGGGACAGGGGTGCAGCCCCAGCATTTT
TRBD2 TRBJ2-1 . TRBV15 CATSRVGGSWNEQFF TGTGCCACCAGCAGAGTGGGCGGGAGTTGGAATGAGCAGTTCTTC
TRBD2 TRBJ2-3 . TRBV27 CASSLSRDYITDTQYF TGTGCCAGCAGTTTATCCCGGGACTACATCACAGATACGCAGTATTTT
. TRBJ2-4 . TRBV28 CASSPRQLAKNIQYF TGTGCCAGCAGTCCTAGACAGTTAGCCAAAAACATTCAGTACTTC
TRBD1 TRBJ2-3 . TRBV28 CASSFMVGQGTSTDTQYF TGTGCCAGCAGTTTTATGGTCGGACAGGGGACTAGCACAGATACGCAGTATTTT
TRBD2 TRBJ2-5 . TRBV4-1 CASGPPGTRRKETQYF TGCGCCAGCGGACCGCCGGGGACTAGAAGGAAAGAGACCCAGTACTTC
. TRBJ1-6 . TRBV28 CASSLTLNSPLHF TGTGCCAGCAGTTTGACACTGAATTCACCCCTCCACTTT
. TRBJ2-3 once TRBV9 CASSELAGDTQYF TGTGCCAGCAGCGAGTTGGCGGGAGATACGCAGTATTTT
TRBD2 TRBJ2-7 . TRBV19 CASTAGGFLAGGPVSNEQYF TGTGCCAGTACCGCCGGGGGATTCCTAGCGGGAGGGCCCGTAAGCAACGAGCAGTACTTC
. TRBJ2-1 . TRBV5-1 CASSLWGQSNEQFF TGCGCCAGCAGCTTGTGGGGGCAGAGCAATGAGCAGTTCTTC
TRBD2 TRBJ2-5 . TRBV19 CASSMAASGQETQYF TGTGCCAGTAGTATGGCTGCTAGCGGACAAGAGACCCAGTACTTC